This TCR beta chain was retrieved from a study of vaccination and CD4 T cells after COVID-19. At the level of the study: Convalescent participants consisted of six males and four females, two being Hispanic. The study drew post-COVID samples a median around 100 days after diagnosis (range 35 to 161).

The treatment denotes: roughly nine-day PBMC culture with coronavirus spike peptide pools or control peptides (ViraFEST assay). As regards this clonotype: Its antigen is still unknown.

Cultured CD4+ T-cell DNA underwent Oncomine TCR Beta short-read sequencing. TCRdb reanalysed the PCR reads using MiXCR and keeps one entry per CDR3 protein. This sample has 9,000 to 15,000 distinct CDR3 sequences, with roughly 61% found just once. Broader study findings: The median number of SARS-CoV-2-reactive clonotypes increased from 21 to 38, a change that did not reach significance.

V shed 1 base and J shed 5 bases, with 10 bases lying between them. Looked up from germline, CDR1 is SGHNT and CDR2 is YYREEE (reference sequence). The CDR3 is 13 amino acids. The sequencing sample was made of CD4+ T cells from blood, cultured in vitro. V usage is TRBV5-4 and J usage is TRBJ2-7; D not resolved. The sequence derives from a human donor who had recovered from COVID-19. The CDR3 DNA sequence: TGTGCCAGCAGCTTGCAAGGTTTCCACGAGCAGTACTTC. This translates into CASSLQGFHEQYF. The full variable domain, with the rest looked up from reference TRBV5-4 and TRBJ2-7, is ETGVTQSPTHLIKTRGQQVTLRCSSQSGHNTVSWYQQALGQGPQFIFQYYREEENGRGNFPPRFSGLQFPNYSSELNVNALELDDSALYLCASSLQGFHEQYFGPGTRLTVT.